A single sample gave rise to the 25 T cell receptor beta chains below, sequenced in a study of T cells in Graves' hyperthyroidism and ophthalmopathy. Template material for amplifying TCR beta CDR3 regions consisted of RNA transcripts. TCR CDR3 underwent first-round RT-PCR with the HTBI primer set. A single record per CDR3 protein comes from TCRdb applying MiXCR to the multiplex PCR reads. This table has about 280,000 distinct CDR3 sequences, about 25% appearing once. The source material was blood. These receptors all stem from a man aged 40-55 years with Graves' hyperthyroidism that later progressed to Graves' ophthalmopathy.

This clonotype occurred many times. The CDR3 loop reads CASSKTSGQPNYEQYF. CDR3 nucleotides: TGCGCCAGCAGCAAGACTAGCGGCCAACCAAACTACGAGCAGTACTTC. The chain couples TRBV5-1 to TRBJ2-7, with 9 bases matching TRBD2. The CDR3 runs to 16 residues. Per the germline V gene, CDR1 is SGHRS and CDR2 is YFSETQ. The J segment lost 3 bases and the V segment lost 4 bases, leaving 11 bases of the junction unmatched.

This clonotype was observed at least ten times. The J gene is TRBJ1-2, the V gene TRBV11-1; D not resolved. The CDR3 is 17 amino acids. Trimming removed 5 bases at V and 0 bases at J, with 19 bases between. The V gene's germline CDR1 is SGHAT and CDR2 FQDESV (reference sequence). The CDR3 DNA reads as TGTGCCAGCAGCCTAGACATTCGAGGACCTTCTAACTATGGCTACACCTTC. The encoded protein is CASSLDIRGPSNYGYTF.

This clonotype showed up many times. This rearrangement joins TRBV12-5 to TRBJ1-2; D uncertain. Germline V lookup: CDR1 LGHNT, CDR2 FRNRAP. The CDR3 totals 13 residues. Trimming shortened V by 1 base and J by 6 bases, and 9 bases separated the two germline ends. CDR3 in DNA: TGTGCTAGTGGTTTGGGGGCGCGGGATGGCTACACCTTC. Residues: CASGLGARDGYTF. Drawing the rest from reference TRBV12-5 and TRBJ1-2, the complete variable domain is DARVTQTPRHKVTEMGQEVTMRCQPILGHNTVFWYRQTMMQGLELLAYFRNRAPLDDSGMPKDRFSAEMPDATLATLKIQPSEPRDSAVYFCASGLGARDGYTFGSGTRLTVV.

This clonotype was detected only a few times. The chain joins TRBV4-2 to TRBJ2-2; weak D call: TRBD2 (5 bases). The CDR3 spans 14 residues. V dropped 3 bases and J dropped 6 bases, with 11 bases sitting between them. Germline values: CDR1 LGHNA, CDR2 YNFKEQ. CDR3 loop: CASSQKTRSGELFF. In nucleotides, the CDR3 is TGTGCCAGCAGCCAGAAAACTAGATCCGGGGAGCTGTTTTTT.

This clonotype was observed at least ten times. This chain joins TRBV12-3 or TRBV12-4 and TRBJ1-1; no clear D gene. The CDR3 covers 14 residues. V gave up 6 bases and J gave up 4 bases, with 15 bases separating them. The CDR3 DNA follows: TGTGCCAGCAGGAGCGGGAGTCGTGTCACTGAAGCTTTCTTT. Its translation is CASRSGSRVTEAFF.

The table lists this clonotype with many counts. The genes are TRBV19 and TRBJ2-5, with D perhaps matching TRBD2 (5 bases). Trimming cost V 7 bases and J 0 bases, with 21 bases left between them. This CDR3 spans 17 amino acids. Per the germline V gene, CDR1 is LNHDA and CDR2 is SQIVND (reference sequence). The CDR3 reads CASTHSRGSGHQETQYF. DNA of the CDR3: TGTGCCAGTACCCATTCCCGTGGGAGCGGACACCAAGAGACCCAGTACTTC.

This clonotype was recorded at least ten times. The gene calls are TRBV6-1 and TRBJ2-4; D remains unclear. The CDR3 extends over 15 amino acids. Germline CDR1 and CDR2: MNHNS and SASEGT. Trimming removed 1 base at V and 0 bases at J, with 7 bases between. CDR3 coding DNA: TGTGCCAGCAGTGAAGTGAACATAGCCAAAAACATTCAGTACTTC. This gives the protein CASSEVNIAKNIQYF.

This clonotype showed up many times. The chain is built from TRBV28 and TRBJ1-2; D is undetermined. The germline V gene encodes CDR1 MDHEN and CDR2 SYDVKM. The CDR3 totals 12 residues. Trimming removed 5 bases from V and 4 bases from J, with 8 bases in between. The CDR3 reads CASSGEIYGYTF. Here the CDR3 DNA reads TGTGCCAGCAGTGGGGAGATCTATGGCTACACCTTC.

This clonotype has at least ten counts. CDR3 in DNA: TGTGCCAGCAGCTTAGTAGGCAGGGTTACTGAAGCTTTCTTT. Protein product: CASSLVGRVTEAFF. The chain combines TRBV11-2 with TRBJ1-1; perhaps TRBD1 as D (5 bases). Germline CDR1 SGHAT, CDR2 FQNNGV. CDR3 length: 14 residues. V was clipped by 1 base and J by 5 bases, with 11 bases between them.

This clonotype was seen many times. The rearrangement links TRBV27 to TRBJ1-2; 10 nucleotides align to TRBD1. The V and J ends lost 3 bases and 6 bases, in that order; junction bases with no gene match: 13. CDR3 length: 17 residues. Germline CDR1 reads MNHEY; CDR2 reads SMNVEV (reference sequence). CDR3 nucleotide sequence: TGTGCCAGCAGTTTGTTTTTCGACAGGGGGCGCGAAAATGGCTACACCTTC. It is translated as CASSLFFDRGRENGYTF.

This clonotype was recorded many times. The V call is TRBV29-1, the J call TRBJ1-1, with 7 bases matching TRBD1. V gave up 4 bases and J gave up 5 bases; unmatched junction bases: 10. Germline-derived CDR1 and CDR2 are SQVTM and ANQGSEA. The CDR3 is 14 amino acids. This chain's CDR3 is CSVVRTGSGTEAFF. As DNA, the CDR3 is TGCAGCGTTGTTCGGACAGGCTCGGGGACTGAAGCTTTCTTT.

Many counts were recorded for this clonotype. The rearrangement joins TRBV10-3 to TRBJ2-7, with D maybe TRBD1 (6 bases). CDR1 and CDR2 (germline): ENHRY, SYGVKD. CDR3 length: 15 residues. The V end was cut by 6 bases, the J end by 6 bases, with 21 bases between. The CDR3 nucleotides read TGTGCCATCAGCTCCGGTTCAGGGGAAGGGAGCGAGCAGTACTTC. It translates to CAISSGSGEGSEQYF.

V and J are TRBV7-9 and TRBJ2-5; D gene ambiguous. The CDR3 consists of 12 residues. In germline, CDR1 is SEHNR, CDR2 FQNEAQ (reference sequence). V was clipped by 1 base and J by 5 bases, with 5 bases between them. CDR3 region: CASSLGYETQYF. CDR3 coding DNA: TGTGCCAGCAGCTTAGGGTATGAGACCCAGTACTTC.

This clonotype was counted at least ten times. The chain is built from TRBV25-1 and TRBJ2-7, with TRBD2 matching over 7 bases. CDR1 is MGHDK, CDR2 SYGVNS, per germline. The CDR3 covers 14 residues. The junction had 9 bases not matched to a gene; V was cut back by 3 bases and J by 7 bases. CDR3 in amino acids: CASSDGLDPSEQYF. In DNA, the CDR3 is TGTGCCAGCAGTGATGGACTAGATCCTAGTGAGCAGTACTTC.

This clonotype showed up just once. The chain combines TRBV28 with TRBJ2-7, with TRBD2 matching over 9 bases. The CDR3 length is 13 residues. Germline loops: CDR1 MDHEN, CDR2 SYDVKM. V trimming: 6 bases; J trimming: 7 bases; junction bases outside the gene matches: 7. The chain's CDR3 is CASRAGGPVEQYF. For the CDR3, the DNA is TGTGCCAGCAGGGCGGGAGGGCCTGTTGAGCAGTACTTC. Full variable domain (outside the CDR3, taken from reference TRBV28 and TRBJ2-7): DVKVTQSSRYLVKRTGEKVFLECVQDMDHENMFWYRQDPGLGLRLIYFSYDVKMKEKGDIPEGYSVSREKKERFSLILESASTNQTSMYLCASRAGGPVEQYFGPGTRLTVT.

This clonotype has ten or more counts. The V gene is TRBV24-1, the J gene TRBJ1-5; D unclear. CDR1 and CDR2 from the germline V gene are KGHDR and SFDVKD. The CDR3 has 12 amino acids. The V end lost 2 bases, the J end lost 9 bases, and 7 bases lay between the germline ends. In nucleotides, the CDR3 is TGTGCCACCAGTGATTCCACGGGGCCCCAGCATTTT. It yields the protein CATSDSTGPQHF.

This clonotype was seen many times. The chain joins TRBV30 to TRBJ1-2; no reliable D call. Germline CDR1 reads GTSNPN; CDR2 reads SVGIG (reference sequence). The CDR3 contains 14 residues. The germline V and J ends were trimmed by 4 bases and 0 bases, with 12 bases remaining between them. CDR3 DNA sequence: TGTGCCTGGATTACACAGCTAACTAACTATGGCTACACCTTC. Translation gives CAWITQLTNYGYTF. The full variable domain, rest sourced from reference TRBV30 and TRBJ1-2, is SQTIHQWPATLVQPVGSPLSLECTVEGTSNPNLYWYRQAAGRGLQLLFYSVGIGQISSEVPQNLSASRPQDRQFILSSKKLLLSDSGFYLCAWITQLTNYGYTFGSGTRLTVV.

This clonotype occurred many times. The chain links TRBV7-8 to TRBJ2-7, with 8 bases aligning to TRBD2. J gave up 4 bases and V 5 bases, and 7 bases lay outside the gene matches. The CDR3 sequence is 14 residues long. CDR1 is SGHVS and CDR2 is FQNEAQ in the germline V gene. CDR3 amino acids: CASSRTSGVYEQYF. In DNA form, the CDR3 reads TGTGCCAGCAGCCGCACTAGCGGAGTTTACGAGCAGTACTTC.

This clonotype came up many times. The CDR3 carries no conserved terminal phenylalanine or tryptophan, so it likely arises from a read error. The DNA is omitted, as the CDR3 cannot be located on it reliably, and the CDR3 follows TCRdb's listing. The V call is TRBV9, the J call TRBJ2-7; TRBD2, the table's D call, lacks a check against the DNA. The CDR3 numbers 8 amino acids, ends counted. The germline gives CDR1 SGDLS, CDR2 YYNGEE. The CDR3 loop reads CASRNTSR.

The J gene is TRBJ1-1, the V gene TRBV20-1; 9 nucleotides match TRBD1. The trim removed 6 bases at V and 0 bases at J, leaving 11 bases unmatched. Germline V gene sequence: CDR1 DFQATT, CDR2 SNEGSKA (reference sequence). The CDR3 totals 16 residues. Here the CDR3 DNA reads TGCAGTGCGGACAGGGGTTTAAATTCGATGAACACTGAAGCTTTCTTT. Protein sequence: CSADRGLNSMNTEAFF.

This clonotype was picked up many times. The CDR3 region has the DNA TGTGCCTGGAGTCGAGGGCCAAATCAGCCCCAGCATTTT. Protein: CAWSRGPNQPQHF. This rearrangement joins TRBV30 to TRBJ1-5; D unclear. Looked up from germline, CDR1 is GTSNPN and CDR2 is SVGIG (reference sequence). V lost 2 bases, J lost 4 bases, and 9 bases lay in between. This CDR3 is 13 amino acids long.

The rearrangement uses TRBV6-5 and TRBJ2-7; D is unclear. This CDR3 is 15 amino acids long. V lost 2 bases, J lost 0 bases, and 11 bases lay in between. Germline loops: CDR1 MNHEY, CDR2 SVGAGI. CDR3 sequence: CASSYVDGPSYEQYF. DNA for the CDR3: TGTGCCAGCAGTTACGTCGACGGACCCTCCTACGAGCAGTACTTC.

This clonotype was found many times. V gene TRBV12-3 or TRBV12-4 combines with J gene TRBJ1-2, with D possibly TRBD1 on 6 matching bases. Trimming pared 5 bases from V and 6 bases from J, leaving 10 bases between. The CDR3 is made up of 12 amino acids. In nucleotides, the CDR3 is TGTGCCAGCAGTCAGGGGTATGATGGCTACACCTTC. It encodes CASSQGYDGYTF.

This clonotype has at least ten counts. V usage is TRBV6-5 and J usage is TRBJ2-7, with 9 bases matching TRBD2. This CDR3 spans 14 amino acids. CDR1 and CDR2 from the germline V gene are MNHEY and SVGAGI. The ends lost 6 bases at V and 3 bases at J; junction bases unmatched: 6. CDR3 amino acids: CASSQTTSGYEQYF. Here the CDR3 DNA reads TGTGCCAGCAGCCAGACGACTAGCGGCTACGAGCAGTACTTC.

This rearrangement joins TRBV28 to TRBJ1-1; 7 bases match TRBD1. The CDR3 is 11 residues long. Germline V gives CDR1 MDHEN, CDR2 SYDVKM. The V segment lost 5 bases and the J segment 6 bases; nucleotides outside the gene matches: 0. CDR3 in DNA: TGTGCCAGCAGTGACAGGGCTGAAGCTTTCTTT. It specifies CASSDRAEAFF.